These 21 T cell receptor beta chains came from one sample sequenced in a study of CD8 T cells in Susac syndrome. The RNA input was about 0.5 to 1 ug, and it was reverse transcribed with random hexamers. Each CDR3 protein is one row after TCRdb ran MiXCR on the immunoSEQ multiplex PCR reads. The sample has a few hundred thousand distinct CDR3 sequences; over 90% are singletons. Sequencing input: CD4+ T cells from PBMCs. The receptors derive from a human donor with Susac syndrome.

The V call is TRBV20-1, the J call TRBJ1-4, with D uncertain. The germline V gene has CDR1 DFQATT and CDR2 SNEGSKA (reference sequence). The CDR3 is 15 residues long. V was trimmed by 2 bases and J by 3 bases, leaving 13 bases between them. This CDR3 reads CSARSSGLPNEKLFF. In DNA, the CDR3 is TGCAGTGCTAGATCTTCCGGGCTTCCTAATGAAAAACTGTTTTTT.

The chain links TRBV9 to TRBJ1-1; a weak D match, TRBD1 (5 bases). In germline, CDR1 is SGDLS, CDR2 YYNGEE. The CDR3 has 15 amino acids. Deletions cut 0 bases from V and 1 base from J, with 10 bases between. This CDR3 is CASSVAREGNTEAFF. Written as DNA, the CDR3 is TGTGCCAGCAGCGTAGCCAGGGAAGGGAACACTGAAGCTTTCTTT.

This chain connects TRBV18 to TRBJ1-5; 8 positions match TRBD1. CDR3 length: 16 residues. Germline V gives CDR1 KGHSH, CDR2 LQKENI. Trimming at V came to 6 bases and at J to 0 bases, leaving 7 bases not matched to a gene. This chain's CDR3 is CASSSDRDYSNQPQHF. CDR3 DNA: TGTGCCAGCTCTTCGGACAGGGACTATAGCAATCAGCCCCAGCATTTT.

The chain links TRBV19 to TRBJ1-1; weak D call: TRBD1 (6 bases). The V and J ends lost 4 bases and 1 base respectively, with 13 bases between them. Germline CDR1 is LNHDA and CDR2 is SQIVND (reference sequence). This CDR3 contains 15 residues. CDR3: CASSKTGTPNTEAFF. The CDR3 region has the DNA TGTGCCAGTAGTAAAACAGGGACACCGAACACTGAAGCTTTCTTT. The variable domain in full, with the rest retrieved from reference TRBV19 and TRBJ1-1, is DGGITQSPKYLFRKEGQNVTLSCEQNLNHDAMYWYRQDPGQGLRLIYYSQIVNDFQKGDIAEGYSVSREKKESFPLTVTSAQKNPTAFYLCASSKTGTPNTEAFFGQGTRLTVV.

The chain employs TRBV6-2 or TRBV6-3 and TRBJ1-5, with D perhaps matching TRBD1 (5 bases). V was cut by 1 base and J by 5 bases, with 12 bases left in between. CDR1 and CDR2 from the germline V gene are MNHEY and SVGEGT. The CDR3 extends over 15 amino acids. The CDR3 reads CASSYFGTNDQPQHF. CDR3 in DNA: TGTGCCAGCAGTTACTTCGGGACGAATGATCAGCCCCAGCATTTT.

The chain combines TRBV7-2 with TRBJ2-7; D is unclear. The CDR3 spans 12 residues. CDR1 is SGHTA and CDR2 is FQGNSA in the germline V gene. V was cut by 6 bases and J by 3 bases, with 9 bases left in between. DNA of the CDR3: TGTGCCAGCAGGATTGACCACTACGAGCAGTACTTC. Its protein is CASRIDHYEQYF.

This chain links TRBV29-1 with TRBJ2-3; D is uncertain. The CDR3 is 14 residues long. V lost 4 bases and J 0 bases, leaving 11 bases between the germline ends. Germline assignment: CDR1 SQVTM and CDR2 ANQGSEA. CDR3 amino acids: CSVALGVSTDTQYF. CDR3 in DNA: TGCAGCGTTGCACTTGGGGTGAGCACAGATACGCAGTATTTT.

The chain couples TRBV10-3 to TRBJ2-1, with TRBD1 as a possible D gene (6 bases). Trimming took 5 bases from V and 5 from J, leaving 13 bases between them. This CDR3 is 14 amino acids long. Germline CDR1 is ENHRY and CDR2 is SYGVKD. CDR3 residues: CAISTGNFDNEQFF. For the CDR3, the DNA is TGTGCCATCAGTACAGGGAATTTTGACAATGAGCAGTTCTTC.

The CDR3: CASSLEQGNYGYTF. Written as DNA, the CDR3 is TGCGCCAGCAGCTTGGAACAGGGAAACTATGGCTACACCTTC. The chain has TRBV5-1 and TRBJ1-2; TRBD1 is a possible D gene (6 bases). The CDR3 length is 14 residues. Germline-derived CDR1 and CDR2 are SGHRS and YFSETQ. The ends were cut back, 0 bases at V and 2 bases at J, with 8 bases in the middle.

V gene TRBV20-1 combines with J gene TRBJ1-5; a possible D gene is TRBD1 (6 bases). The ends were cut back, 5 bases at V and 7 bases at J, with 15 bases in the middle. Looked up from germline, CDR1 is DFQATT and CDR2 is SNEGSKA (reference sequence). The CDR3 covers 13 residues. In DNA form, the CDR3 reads TGCAGTGCTCCCGGGGACAACCGGCAGCCCCAGCATTTT. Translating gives CSAPGDNRQPQHF.

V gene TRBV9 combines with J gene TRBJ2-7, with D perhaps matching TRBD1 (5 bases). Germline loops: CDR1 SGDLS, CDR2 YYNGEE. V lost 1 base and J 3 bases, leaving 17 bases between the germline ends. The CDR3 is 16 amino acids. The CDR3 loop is CASSVLPGDSFYEQYF. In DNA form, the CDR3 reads TGTGCCAGCAGCGTACTCCCCGGAGACAGCTTCTACGAGCAGTACTTC. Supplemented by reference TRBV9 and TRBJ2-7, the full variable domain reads DSGVTQTPKHLITATGQRVTLRCSPRSGDLSVYWYQQSLDQGLQFLIQYYNGEERAKGNILERFSAQQFPDLHSELNLSSLELGDSALYFCASSVLPGDSFYEQYFGPGTRLTVT.

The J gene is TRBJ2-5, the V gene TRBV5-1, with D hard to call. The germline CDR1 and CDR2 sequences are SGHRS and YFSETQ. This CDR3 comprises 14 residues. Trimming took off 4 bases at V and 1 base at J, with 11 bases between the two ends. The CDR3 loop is CASSPLSTQETQYF. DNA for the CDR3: TGCGCCAGCAGCCCCTTGAGTACCCAAGAGACCCAGTACTTC.

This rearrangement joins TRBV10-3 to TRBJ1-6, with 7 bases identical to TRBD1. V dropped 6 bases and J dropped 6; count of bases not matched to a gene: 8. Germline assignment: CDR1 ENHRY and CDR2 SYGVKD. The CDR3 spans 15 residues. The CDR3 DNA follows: TGTGCCATCAGCGGATTCAGGGGGTTTAATTCACCCCTCCACTTT. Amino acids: CAISGFRGFNSPLHF.

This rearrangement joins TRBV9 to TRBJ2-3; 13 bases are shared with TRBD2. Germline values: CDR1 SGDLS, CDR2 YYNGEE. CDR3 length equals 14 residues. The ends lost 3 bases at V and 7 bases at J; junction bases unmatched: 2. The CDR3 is CASSGTSGGYTQYF. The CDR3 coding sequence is TGTGCCAGCAGCGGGACTAGCGGGGGCTATACGCAGTATTTT.

The CDR3 DNA reads TGCGCCAGCAGCCCCCTTGCGAGGAGGCAATTGGACTATGGCTACACCTTC. This codes for CASSPLARRQLDYGYTF. The chain is built from TRBV4-1 and TRBJ1-2; D remains ambiguous. V lost 4 bases and J 3 bases, leaving 21 bases between the germline ends. Germline lookup yields CDR1 MGHRA and CDR2 YSYEKL. The length of the CDR3 is 17 residues.

The CDR3 region has the DNA TGTGCCAGCAGCCCGACAGATATTTCCTACGAGCAGTACTTC. Translated: CASSPTDISYEQYF. V is TRBV11-1 and J is TRBJ2-7; the D gene is possibly TRBD1 (5 bases). The germline V gene encodes CDR1 SGHAT and CDR2 FQDESV (reference sequence). This CDR3 contains 14 residues. V lost 5 bases, J lost 1 base, and 12 bases lay in between.

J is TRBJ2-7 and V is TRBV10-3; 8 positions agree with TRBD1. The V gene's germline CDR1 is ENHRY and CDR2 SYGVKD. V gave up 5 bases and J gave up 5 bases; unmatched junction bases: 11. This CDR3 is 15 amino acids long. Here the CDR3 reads CAISPPDRGRHEQYF. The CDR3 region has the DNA TGTGCCATCAGTCCCCCTGACAGGGGACGGCACGAGCAGTACTTC.

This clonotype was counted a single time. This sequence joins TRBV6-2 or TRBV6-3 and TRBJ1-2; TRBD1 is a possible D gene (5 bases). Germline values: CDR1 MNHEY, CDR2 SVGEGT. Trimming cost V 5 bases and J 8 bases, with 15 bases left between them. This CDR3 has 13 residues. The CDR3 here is CASSRDGPSGYTF. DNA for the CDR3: TGTGCCAGCAGTCGGGACGGACCGAGCGGCTACACCTTC.

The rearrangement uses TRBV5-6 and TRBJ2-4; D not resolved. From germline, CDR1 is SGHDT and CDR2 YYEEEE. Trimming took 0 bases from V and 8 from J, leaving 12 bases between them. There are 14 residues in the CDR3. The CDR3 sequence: CASSLGPRSDIQYF. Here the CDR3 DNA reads TGTGCCAGCAGCTTGGGACCCCGGTCAGACATTCAGTACTTC.

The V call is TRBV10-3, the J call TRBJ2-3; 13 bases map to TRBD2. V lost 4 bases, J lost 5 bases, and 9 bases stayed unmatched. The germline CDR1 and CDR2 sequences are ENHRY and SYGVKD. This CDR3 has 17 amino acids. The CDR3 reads CAISGGTSGTMGDTQYF. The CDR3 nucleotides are TGTGCCATCAGTGGAGGGACTAGCGGGACCATGGGAGATACGCAGTATTTT.

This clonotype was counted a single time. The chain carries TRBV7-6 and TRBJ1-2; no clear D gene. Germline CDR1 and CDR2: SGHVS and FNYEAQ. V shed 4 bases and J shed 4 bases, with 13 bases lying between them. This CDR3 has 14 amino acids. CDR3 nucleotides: TGTGCCAGCAGCTCCCTTACGGTTGGCTATGGCTACACCTTC. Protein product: CASSSLTVGYGYTF.